This T cell receptor (beta chain) is from a study of radiation and T cells in renal cell carcinoma. Findings of the study overall: In nephrectomy-only tumors, top 100 clonotypes averaged around 40%, versus approximately 50% irradiated. Dominant CDR3 motifs occupied more repertoire in irradiated than control tumors.

The treatment was: treatment-naive control, cytoreductive nephrectomy. Sequenced by immunoSEQ multiplex PCR; TCRdb stores in-frame clones only, minus some. The table lists 10,000 to 15,000 clones, about 61% of them singletons. This clone has just one count. Its antigen is as yet unknown. The sequence was collected from a woman aged 80 or older with renal cell carcinoma. The input for sequencing was tumor tissue, taken from a patient whose treatment was nephrectomy without radiotherapy.

The CDR3 reads CASSLGGGTHTGELFF. CDR3 in DNA: TGTGCCAGCAGCTTAGGGGGGGGCACCCACACCGGGGAGCTGTTTTTT. The chain has TRBV7-8 and TRBJ2-2; TRBD2 is a possible D gene (7 bases). The CDR3 totals 16 residues. The V end was cut by 1 base, the J end by 3 bases, with 12 bases between. Looked up from germline, CDR1 is SGHVS and CDR2 is FQNEAQ.